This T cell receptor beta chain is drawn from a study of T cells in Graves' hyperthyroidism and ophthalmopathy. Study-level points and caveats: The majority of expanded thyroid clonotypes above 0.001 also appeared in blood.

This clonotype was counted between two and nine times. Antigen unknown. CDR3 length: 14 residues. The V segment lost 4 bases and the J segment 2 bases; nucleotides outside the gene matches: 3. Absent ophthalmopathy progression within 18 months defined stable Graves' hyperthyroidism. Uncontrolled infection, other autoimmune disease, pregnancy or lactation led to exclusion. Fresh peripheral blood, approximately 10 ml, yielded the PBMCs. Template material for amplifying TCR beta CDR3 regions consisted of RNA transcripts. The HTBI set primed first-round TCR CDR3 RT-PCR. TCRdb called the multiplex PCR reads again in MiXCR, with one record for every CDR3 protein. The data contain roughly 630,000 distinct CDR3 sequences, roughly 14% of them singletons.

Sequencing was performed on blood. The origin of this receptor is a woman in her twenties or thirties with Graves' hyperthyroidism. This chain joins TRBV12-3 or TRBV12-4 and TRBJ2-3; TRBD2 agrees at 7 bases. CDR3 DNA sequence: TGTGCCAGCAGTTGGGGGACTATCACAGATACGCAGTATTTT. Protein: CASSWGTITDTQYF.